A selection of T cell receptor beta chains follows, all from one sample in a study of blood T cell repertoires in COVID-19. TCRdb keeps only in-frame clones here, not all; method: immunoSEQ multiplex PCR. The sample lists around 78,000 clones, around 88% occurring once. The source material was PBMCs or T cells enriched from blood (not recorded which). The receptors come from a woman aged 45 to 65 with acute COVID-19. Each CDR3 is given with its conserved first and last residue. D genes are given only for firm matches. Size values are once, few and many counts, or a class for expanded clones, and some rows have none.

v_gene	abundance	j_gene	d_gene	CDR3nt	CDR3aa
TRBV18	.	TRBJ1-4	TRBD1	TGTGCCAGCTCACCAAGACAGACAGGGGCTAATGAAAAACTGTTTTTT	CASSPRQTGANEKLFF
TRBV2	.	TRBJ2-2	.	TGTGCCAGCAGTGAAGGGACTACGAACACCGGGGAGCTGTTTTTT	CASSEGTTNTGELFF
TRBV7-9	.	TRBJ2-2	TRBD1	TGTGCCAGCAGATTGGACAGGTCGAACACCGGGGAGCTGTTTTTT	CASRLDRSNTGELFF
TRBV6-1	few	TRBJ2-5	TRBD2	TGTGCCAGCAGTGAAGCGAGCGGGACCCAAGAGACCCAGTACTTC	CASSEASGTQETQYF
TRBV15	.	TRBJ1-1	.	TGTGCCACCAGCAGAGATCGAGGGACACTTGCTGAGGCTTTCTTT	CATSRDRGTLAEAFF
TRBV7-3	.	TRBJ1-1	TRBD1	TGTGCCAGCAGCGCGGGACAGGGGCTTGAAGCTTTCTTT	CASSAGQGLEAFF
TRBV27	.	TRBJ1-3	.	TGTGCCAGCAGCCCGACAGGTCCTCGAAACACCATATATTTT	CASSPTGPRNTIYF
TRBV7-3	.	TRBJ1-1	.	TGTGCCAGCAGCGGGGGGACCGGTAACACTGAAGCTTTCTTT	CASSGGTGNTEAFF
TRBV6-5	.	TRBJ1-3	.	TGTGCCAGCAGTTTTGGCAGCACCATATATTTT	CASSFGSTIYF
TRBV7-6	once	TRBJ1-3	TRBD1	TGTGCCAGCAGCTTGGGACAGTACTCTGGAAACACCATATATTTT	CASSLGQYSGNTIYF
TRBV24-1	.	TRBJ1-1	TRBD1	TGTGCCACCAGACCGGGACAGGGGGCTGGCACTGAAGCTTTCTTT	CATRPGQGAGTEAFF
TRBV4-1	.	TRBJ2-1	TRBD2	TGCGCCAGCAGCCAGACCGGGACTAGCGGGACAACGCAGTTCTTC	CASSQTGTSGTTQFF
TRBV5-1	.	TRBJ2-7	.	TGCGCCAGCAGCTTCTCCAGGGGCCCCTACGAGCAGTACTTC	CASSFSRGPYEQYF
TRBV5-1	.	TRBJ1-2	TRBD1	TGCGCCAGCAGCCTGGACAGGGACTATGGCTACACCTTC	CASSLDRDYGYTF
TRBV11-1	.	TRBJ1-3	.	TGTGCCAGCAGCTTACAGTTTGCAGGAAACACCATATATTTT	CASSLQFAGNTIYF
TRBV3-1/TRBV3-2	.	TRBJ2-1	.	TGTGCCAGCAGCTCTCCTCCGTACAATGAGCAGTTCTTC	CASSSPPYNEQFF
TRBV7-9	.	TRBJ2-1	TRBD2	TGTGCCAGCAGCCTTCCTCCCCGACTAGCGGGAGTCTACAATGAGCAGTTCTTC	CASSLPPRLAGVYNEQFF
TRBV14	.	TRBJ2-7	TRBD2	TGTGCCAGCAGCCAACCAGCCCAAAGCGGGAGCTCTGGCGAGCAGTACTTC	CASSQPAQSGSSGEQYF
TRBV7-3	.	TRBJ1-2	.	TGTGCCAGCAGCTTAGCAGGCCGTAACTATGGCTACACCTTC	CASSLAGRNYGYTF
TRBV5-1	.	TRBJ1-1	TRBD1	TGCGCCAGCAGCCGGGACAGGGAGGGAGCTTTCTTT	CASSRDREGAFF
TRBV7-2	.	TRBJ2-3	TRBD2	TGTGCCAGCAGCTCCGGACTAGCGGGAGAGACAGATACGCAGTATTTT	CASSSGLAGETDTQYF
TRBV21-1	.	TRBJ2-2	.	TGTGCCAGCATCCTCCCGGGACAGGGGGCAGATATGGGGGAGCTGTTTTTT	CASILPGQGADMGELFF
TRBV5-4	.	TRBJ2-7	TRBD2	TGTGCCAGCAGCCGGCCGGCTAGCGGCGGCTACGAGCAGTACTTC	CASSRPASGGYEQYF
TRBV5-1	.	TRBJ1-1	.	TGCGCCAGCACCACACAGTACCGGACAGTGCACACTGAAGCTTTCTTT	CASTTQYRTVHTEAFF
TRBV3-1/TRBV3-2	.	TRBJ1-4	.	TGTGCCAGCAGCCAAGATAGTAGGGGCGAAAAACTGTTTTTT	CASSQDSRGEKLFF
TRBV28	.	TRBJ2-7	.	TGTGCCAGCAGTCCCCTAGGGGTTCAACCCTACGAGCAGTACTTC	CASSPLGVQPYEQYF
TRBV25-1	once	TRBJ1-2	TRBD1	TGTGCCAGCAGTGGCCCCGGCGGACAGGGTGCCTCTGGCTACACCTTC	CASSGPGGQGASGYTF
TRBV29-1	.	TRBJ2-1	.	TGCAGCGTTGAAAGGGACATCAACAATGAGCAGTTCTTC	CSVERDINNEQFF
TRBV19	.	TRBJ1-1	TRBD1	TGTGCCAGTAGAGACAGGGGCCTGAACACTGAAGCTTTCTTT	CASRDRGLNTEAFF
TRBV19	.	TRBJ1-5	.	TGTGCCAGTAGTCGCGGGTTATATAGCAATCAGCCCCAGCATTTT	CASSRGLYSNQPQHF
TRBV18	.	TRBJ1-1	.	TGTGCCAGCTCACCAGACACGACGAACACTGAAGCTTTCTTT	CASSPDTTNTEAFF
TRBV2	.	TRBJ2-7	.	TGTGCCAGCAGTGACCGGATGACAAGCGGAGTCACCTTC	CASSDRMTSGVTF
TRBV19	.	TRBJ1-6	.	TGTGCCAGTAGTATGCAGGGTACGAATTCACCCCTCCACTTT	CASSMQGTNSPLHF
TRBV6-6	once	TRBJ1-2	TRBD1	TGTGCCAGCAGTATCGACAGGGCCCATGGCTACACCTTC	CASSIDRAHGYTF
TRBV18	.	TRBJ1-1	TRBD1	TGTGCCAGCTCCGCGACAGGGATCACTGAAGCTTTCTTT	CASSATGITEAFF